Each of the 8 T cell receptor beta chains below was sequenced from the same sample in a study of blood T cells in healthy people across ages. Primers used in a second PCR of roughly 6 to 12 cycles were a sample-barcoded 5' primer and a J-beta primer mix. TCRdb reanalysed the 5' RACE reads using MiXCR and keeps one entry per CDR3 protein. The data show nearly 800,000 distinct CDR3 sequences, around a quarter seen once. The sample also formed part of further work on T cells of mothers and their children.

Sequenced: blood. These receptors were obtained from a boy under 18 in good health.

This clonotype was counted only a few times. A read error may be the cause here, since a much bigger clone is one base away. The chain links TRBV28 to TRBJ1-4; D may be TRBD1 (6 bases). Germline V lookup: CDR1 MDHEN, CDR2 SYDVKM. The length of the CDR3 is 20 residues. The CDR3 coding sequence is TGTGCCAACAGTTTCAGGGGAGGAGGGGGGCAAGTCTCAACTAATGAAAAACTGTTTTTT. Translating it yields CANSFRGGGGQVSTNEKLFF.

The rearrangement links TRBV12-3 or TRBV12-4 to TRBJ2-5; TRBD1 aligns across 11 bases. The end of the DNA aligns better with TRBJ2-7, so the J call may be wrong. The CDR3 totals 15 residues. CDR3 sequence reads: CASSPGTGGFREQYF. The CDR3 DNA follows: TGTGCCAGCAGCCCCGGGACAGGGGGTTTCCGCGAGCAGTACTTC.

The V gene is TRBV25-1, the J gene TRBJ1-1, with 7 bases lining up with TRBD1. The germline V gene encodes CDR1 MGHDK and CDR2 SYGVNS. The CDR3 has 15 amino acids. Trimming at V came to 2 bases and at J to 5 bases, leaving 8 bases not matched to a gene. In nucleotides, the CDR3 is TGTGCCAGCAGTGAAGGTCAGCAGGGGGGGACTGAAGCTTTCTTT. Protein: CASSEGQQGGTEAFF.

In this sample, this clonotype turned up many times. The rearrangement joins TRBV29-1 to TRBJ2-5; the D is unclear. The CDR3 loop spans 12 amino acids. V lost 1 base and J lost 4, with 7 bases in between. Germline assignment: CDR1 SQVTM and CDR2 ANQGSEA. The CDR3 is CSVEGLGETQYF. In DNA form, the CDR3 reads TGCAGCGTTGAAGGATTAGGAGAGACCCAGTACTTC.

V usage is TRBV29-1 and J usage is TRBJ1-1; D not certain. The CDR3 runs to 13 residues. V was shortened by 7 bases and J by 0 bases, with 12 bases between the two germline ends. Per germline, CDR1 SQVTM and CDR2 ANQGSEA. CDR3 DNA sequence: TGCAGCGGCTTACGGCCCTTGAACACTGAAGCTTTCTTT. Amino acids: CSGLRPLNTEAFF.

The CDR3 sequence: CASSFGRVSGANVLTF. The CDR3 region has the DNA TGTGCCAGCAGTTTCGGGAGGGTTTCTGGGGCCAACGTCCTGACTTTC. The rearrangement uses TRBV12-3 or TRBV12-4 and TRBJ2-6, with 8 bases matching TRBD2. The CDR3 extends over 16 amino acids. V lost 3 bases, J lost 1 base, and 2 bases stayed unmatched.

For this clonotype: The junction and the germline gene differ at one end; a read error may be behind it. The rearrangement joins TRBV15 to TRBJ2-5, with 8 positions matching TRBD1. The CDR3 runs to 17 residues. The germline gives CDR1 LNHNV, CDR2 YYDKDF (reference sequence). DNA of the CDR3: TGTGCCGCCAGCAGAGATCCGGCAGGGGGCGTAAAAGAGACCCAGTACTTC. It encodes CAASRDPAGGVKETQYF.

The J gene is TRBJ1-2, the V gene TRBV3-1; TRBD1 is a possible D gene (6 bases). CDR3 length equals 12 residues. Germline assignment: CDR1 LGHDT and CDR2 YNNKEL (reference sequence). V dropped 7 bases and J dropped 3 bases, with 9 bases sitting between them. The CDR3 DNA reads TGTGCCAGCAATCAGGGGCACTATGGCTACACCTTC. It encodes CASNQGHYGYTF. The full variable domain, its missing parts supplied by reference TRBV3-1 and TRBJ1-2, is DTAVSQTPKYLVTQMGNDKSIKCEQNLGHDTMYWYKQDSKKFLKIMFSYNNKELIINETVPNRFSPKSPDKAHLNLHINSLELGDSAVYFCASNQGHYGYTFGSGTRLTVV.